One and the same sample provided the 21 T cell receptor beta chains below, sequenced in a study of regulatory T cells in long-lasting Graves disease. To make TCR beta libraries, researchers used iRepertoire HTBI primers and Arm-PCR of CDR3 regions. TCRdb re-called the multiplex PCR reads through MiXCR, storing one row per CDR3 protein. The repertoire holds roughly 430,000 distinct CDR3 sequences, with over 20% as singletons. Time point of the sample: persistent/refractory GD, antithyroid drugs over 5 years with positive TRAb. There was RNA extracted from PBMCs, and the TCR library was made from it. Source: peripheral blood mononuclear cells (PBMCs), taken when the disease was refractory, from a patient treated with antithyroid drugs. The receptors shown here come from a female donor with Graves disease.

The CDR3 sequence is CASSQLAGPGQETQYF. The CDR3 DNA reads TGTGCCAGCAGCCAACTAGCGGGCCCCGGACAAGAGACCCAGTACTTC. The chain is built from TRBV11-2 and TRBJ2-5; 9 positions match TRBD2. The CDR3 is 16 amino acids. Per germline, CDR1 SGHAT and CDR2 FQNNGV. Trimming took 5 bases from V and 2 from J; bases not matched to a gene: 9.

This clonotype has at least ten counts. CDR3 sequence: CASSSGGAGVKQYEQYF. In nucleotides, the CDR3 is TGTGCCAGCAGTTCGGGAGGAGCGGGAGTGAAGCAATACGAGCAGTACTTC. The V call is TRBV27, the J call TRBJ2-7; 8 bases are shared with TRBD2. The CDR3 length is 17 residues. Per the germline V gene, CDR1 is MNHEY and CDR2 is SMNVEV (reference sequence). V dropped 4 bases and J dropped 4; count of bases not matched to a gene: 15.

V usage is TRBV19 and J usage is TRBJ1-2, with 7 bases matching TRBD1. With V trimmed by 5 bases and J by 3 bases, 9 bases remained unmatched. There are 15 residues in the CDR3. Per the germline V gene, CDR1 is LNHDA and CDR2 is SQIVND (reference sequence). The CDR3 loop reads CASSSQGSGHYGYTF. The CDR3 bases are TGTGCCAGTAGTTCACAGGGGAGTGGGCACTATGGCTACACCTTC.

CDR3 sequence reads: CSVVWGGTEAFF. The DNA of the CDR3 is TGCAGCGTTGTATGGGGAGGCACTGAAGCTTTCTTT. The chain employs TRBV29-1 and TRBJ1-1, with unresolved D. From germline, CDR1 is SQVTM and CDR2 ANQGSEA. The CDR3 sequence is 12 residues long. The ends were cut back, 4 bases at V and 4 bases at J, with 10 bases in the middle.

The J gene is TRBJ2-5, the V gene TRBV5-1; D might be TRBD1 or TRBD2, each matching 5 bases. The V gene's germline CDR1 is SGHRS and CDR2 YFSETQ. The germline V and J ends were trimmed by 0 bases and 3 bases, with 18 bases remaining between them. The CDR3 is made up of 17 amino acids. CDR3 sequence reads: CASSLELPGSREETQYF. The CDR3 nucleotides are TGCGCCAGCAGCTTGGAGCTCCCGGGGAGCAGGGAAGAGACCCAGTACTTC.

A few counts support this clonotype. The V gene is TRBV11-1, the J gene TRBJ2-2; TRBD1 matches at 8 bases. The CDR3 is 15 residues long. In germline, CDR1 is SGHAT, CDR2 FQDESV (reference sequence). The trim removed 7 bases at V and 5 bases at J, leaving 9 bases unmatched. The CDR3 loop is CASTGRTGGTGELFF. CDR3 bases: TGTGCCAGCACGGGACGTACAGGGGGGACCGGGGAGCTGTTTTTT.

The sample holds many counts of this clonotype. This chain joins TRBV9 and TRBJ1-4; perhaps TRBD1 as D (6 bases). The CDR3 contains 14 residues. The V and J ends lost 4 bases and 7 bases respectively, with 14 bases between them. CDR1 is SGDLS, CDR2 YYNGEE, per germline. The DNA of the CDR3 is TGTGCCAGCAGCCGGACAGCTAGACGTGAAAAACTGTTTTTT. It is translated as CASSRTARREKLFF.

This clonotype was seen at least ten times. The chain is built from TRBV20-1 and TRBJ2-7; TRBD2 matches at 15 bases. Trimming cost V 7 bases and J 7 bases; bases outside gene matches: 5. This CDR3 region has 13 residues. Germline CDR1 and CDR2: DFQATT and SNEGSKA (reference sequence). The CDR3: CSGGLAGGNEQYF. The CDR3 region has the DNA TGCAGTGGGGGACTAGCGGGGGGAAATGAGCAGTACTTC.

This clonotype was counted between two and nine times. The chain combines TRBV15 with TRBJ1-5; D unresolved. The CDR3 sequence is 15 residues long. Germline V gene sequence: CDR1 LNHNV, CDR2 YYDKDF (reference sequence). V lost 2 bases and J 2 bases, leaving 10 bases between the germline ends. The CDR3, as DNA: TGTGCCACCAGCAGAAAGGCAGAGGGCAATCAGCCCCAGCATTTT. It encodes CATSRKAEGNQPQHF. Full variable domain (outside the CDR3, taken from reference TRBV15 and TRBJ1-5): DAMVIQNPRYQVTQFGKPVTLSCSQTLNHNVMYWYQQKSSQAPKLLFHYYDKDFNNEADTPDNFQSRRPNTSFCFLDIRSPGLGDTAMYLCATSRKAEGNQPQHFGDGTRLSIL.

At least ten counts were recorded for this clonotype. The chain joins TRBV19 to TRBJ1-5; a possible D gene is TRBD1 (5 bases). V was shortened by 2 bases and J by 3 bases, with 20 bases between the two germline ends. The CDR3 spans 18 residues. Germline assignment: CDR1 LNHDA and CDR2 SQIVND (reference sequence). CDR3 residues: CASSIRPGIGTTNQPQHF. Written as DNA, the CDR3 is TGTGCCAGTAGTATACGCCCGGGCATAGGGACTACCAATCAGCCCCAGCATTTT.

The rearrangement joins TRBV2 to TRBJ1-2; no reliable D call. The CDR3 consists of 14 residues. Germline CDR1 reads SNHLY; CDR2 reads FYNNEI. V dropped 0 bases and J dropped 6 bases, with 11 bases sitting between them. The CDR3 DNA follows: TGTGCCAGCAGTGAAGCGCCTGGAGGCGATGGCTACACCTTC. Translating gives CASSEAPGGDGYTF.

In this sample, this clonotype turned up a few times. This chain connects TRBV10-3 to TRBJ2-2; tentative D call: TRBD2 (7 bases). Germline values: CDR1 ENHRY, CDR2 SYGVKD. CDR3 length: 16 amino acids. The V and J ends lost 6 bases and 3 bases respectively, with 17 bases between them. CDR3 DNA sequence: TGTGCCATCAGGGCGACAGGTGGGAGGGACACCGGGGAGCTGTTTTTT. It encodes CAIRATGGRDTGELFF.

This clonotype was observed at least ten times. J is TRBJ1-1 and V is TRBV2, with TRBD1 identical over 7 bases. Germline V lookup: CDR1 SNHLY, CDR2 FYNNEI. This CDR3 has 13 residues. Trimming at V came to 6 bases and at J to 6 bases, leaving 7 bases not matched to a gene. CDR3 DNA: TGTGCCAGCAGGGACGACAGGGCCCCTGAAGCTTTCTTT. This translates into CASRDDRAPEAFF. Full variable domain (outside the CDR3, taken from reference TRBV2 and TRBJ1-1): EPEVTQTPSHQVTQMGQEVILRCVPISNHLYFYWYRQILGQKVEFLVSFYNNEISEKSEIFDDQFSVERPDGSNFTLKIRSTKLEDSAMYFCASRDDRAPEAFFGQGTRLTVV.

Comment on this clonotype: The junction differs from germline at one of its ends, possibly a read error. The chain links TRBV20-1 to TRBJ1-1; D gene unclear. Germline-derived CDR1 and CDR2 are DFQATT and SNEGSKA (reference sequence). The CDR3 sequence is 9 residues long. CDR3 sequence (DNA): TGCAGTGCTAGAGGGCGGCAGATTTTT. This codes for CSARGRQIF.

Only a few counts were recorded for this clonotype. The chain combines TRBV14 with TRBJ1-1, with a possible D match to TRBD1 (6 bases). The CDR3 length is 14 residues. Trimming removed 1 base from V and 6 bases from J, with 12 bases in between. The germline gives CDR1 SGHDN, CDR2 FVKESK. This CDR3 is CASSQALSGAEAFF. The CDR3 DNA follows: TGTGCCAGCAGCCAAGCATTATCAGGGGCTGAAGCTTTCTTT.

The sample holds a few counts of this clonotype. V and J are TRBV3-1 and TRBJ1-2, with D possibly matching TRBD1 (5 bases). Trimming shortened V by 6 bases and J by 3 bases, and 14 bases separated the two germline ends. This CDR3 spans 14 amino acids. Germline assignment: CDR1 LGHDT and CDR2 YNNKEL (reference sequence). The CDR3 DNA follows: TGTGCCAGCAGGAGGGGTACGGGGGACTATGGCTACACCTTC. Its protein is CASRRGTGDYGYTF.

This chain connects TRBV27 to TRBJ1-3; 11 bases are a match to TRBD1. With 5 bases clipped from V and 3 bases from J, the junction kept 9 bases outside the gene matches. The CDR3 sequence is 17 residues long. Germline assignment: CDR1 MNHEY and CDR2 SMNVEV (reference sequence). In nucleotides, the CDR3 is TGTGCCAGCAGTCCGATTTCGGACAGGGGGCTTGGAAACACCATATATTTT. It yields the protein CASSPISDRGLGNTIYF.

This clonotype came up a few times. The chain combines TRBV4-2 with TRBJ2-2; no firm D call. Germline V gene data show CDR1 as LGHNA and CDR2 as YNFKEQ. The CDR3 has 13 amino acids. The V gene lost 0 bases and the J gene lost 8 bases, with 7 bases spanning the gap. The CDR3, as DNA: TGTGCCAGCAGCCAAGATGTTCGGGGGGAGCTGTTTTTT. It yields the protein CASSQDVRGELFF.

This clonotype was seen ten or more times. The chain combines TRBV29-1 with TRBJ1-2; D is undetermined. The V gene's germline CDR1 is SQVTM and CDR2 ANQGSEA. The CDR3 is 11 amino acids. Trimming took 4 bases from V and 6 from J, leaving 9 bases between them. The CDR3 coding sequence is TGCAGCGTTGGTACAGAGGATGGCTACACCTTC. Its protein is CSVGTEDGYTF.

This clonotype has ten or more counts. The V gene is TRBV10-2, the J gene TRBJ2-5; D gene ambiguous. The CDR3 has 12 amino acids. Germline values: CDR1 WSHSY, CDR2 SAAADI. Between the trimmed V and J ends, which lost 3 bases and 5 bases, there was a span of 7 bases. The CDR3 bases are TGCGCCAGCAGTGATGATGGGGAGACCCAGTACTTC. Translated: CASSDDGETQYF.

The V call is TRBV6-2 or TRBV6-3, the J call TRBJ2-1; 12 bases line up with TRBD2. The CDR3 runs 15 residues. After removal of 4 bases from V and 4 bases from J, the junction contained 2 bases not matched to a gene. Germline CDR1 reads MNHEY; CDR2 reads SVGEGT. The CDR3 DNA is TGTGCCAGCAGTTCCGGGACTAGCGGGTACAATGAGCAGTTCTTC. This translates into CASSSGTSGYNEQFF.